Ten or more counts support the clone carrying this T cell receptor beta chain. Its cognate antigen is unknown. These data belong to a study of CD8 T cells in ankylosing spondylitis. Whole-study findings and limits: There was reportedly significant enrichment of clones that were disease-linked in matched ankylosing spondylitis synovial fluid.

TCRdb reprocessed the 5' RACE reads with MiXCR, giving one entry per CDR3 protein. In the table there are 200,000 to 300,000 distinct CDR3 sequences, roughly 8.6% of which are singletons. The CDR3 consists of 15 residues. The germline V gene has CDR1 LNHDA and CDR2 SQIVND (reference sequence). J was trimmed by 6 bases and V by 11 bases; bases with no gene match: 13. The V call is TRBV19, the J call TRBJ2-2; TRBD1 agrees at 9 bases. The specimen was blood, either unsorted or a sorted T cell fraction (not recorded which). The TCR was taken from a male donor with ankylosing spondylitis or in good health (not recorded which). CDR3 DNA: TGTGCCGCACAGGACAGGGGAAGAGGTTCCGGGGAGCTGTTTTTT. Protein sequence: CAAQDRGRGSGELFF. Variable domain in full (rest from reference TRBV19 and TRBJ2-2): DGGITQSPKYLFRKEGQNVTLSCEQNLNHDAMYWYRQDPGQGLRLIYYSQIVNDFQKGDIAEGYSVSREKKESFPLTVTSAQKNPTAFYLCAAQDRGRGSGELFFGEGSRLTVL.